This TCR beta chain was documented in a study of CD8 T cells in ankylosing spondylitis. The CDR3 spans 15 residues. Germline CDR1 reads MDHEN; CDR2 reads SYDVKM. Trimming removed 8 bases from V and 4 bases from J; junction bases left unmatched: 9. This clonotype was counted a few times. Each CDR3 protein gets one entry after TCRdb re-called the 5' RACE reads with MiXCR. The table lists fewer than 350,000 distinct CDR3 sequences, 11% of them singletons. Specimen: blood, either unsorted or a sorted T cell fraction (not recorded which). This TCR came from a female donor with ankylosing spondylitis or in good health (not recorded which). The gene calls are TRBV28 and TRBJ2-1; 9 positions agree with TRBD2. CDR3 loop: CASAKSGGIYNEQFF. The CDR3 DNA follows: TGTGCCAGCGCAAAAAGCGGGGGGATATACAATGAGCAGTTCTTC.